This T cell receptor (beta chain) stems from a study of blood T cells in healthy people across ages. Each sample had at least 6.5 million PBMCs isolated. The germline CDR1 and CDR2 sequences are SNHLY and FYNNEI. V gave up 5 bases and J gave up 8 bases, with 15 bases separating them. This CDR3 has 13 residues. Alongside a J-beta primer mix, a sample-barcoded 5' primer served in a second PCR lasting about 6 to 11 cycles. All cDNA molecules were each tagged by a template-switch adaptor with 12 random nucleotides. TCRdb independently ran MiXCR on the 5' RACE reads; one entry per CDR3 protein. The sample records about a million distinct CDR3 sequences, 35% to 45% being singletons.

The origin of this receptor is a man aged 18 to 30 in good health. V usage is TRBV2 and J usage is TRBJ1-2; D gene ambiguous. Material: blood. The DNA for the CDR3 is TGTGCCAGCAGTCAAGAGACCCGCGGGGGCTACACCTTC. Its protein is CASSQETRGGYTF.